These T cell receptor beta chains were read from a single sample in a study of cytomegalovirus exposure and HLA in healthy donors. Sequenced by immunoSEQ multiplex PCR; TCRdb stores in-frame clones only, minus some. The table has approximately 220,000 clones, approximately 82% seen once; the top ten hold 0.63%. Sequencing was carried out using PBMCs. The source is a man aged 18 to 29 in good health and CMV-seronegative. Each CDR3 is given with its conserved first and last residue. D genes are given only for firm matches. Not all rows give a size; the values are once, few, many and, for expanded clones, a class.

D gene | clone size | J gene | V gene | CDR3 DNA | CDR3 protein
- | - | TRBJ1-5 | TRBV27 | TGTGCCAGCACTGGGGGGGCCAATCAGCCCCAGCATTTT | CASTGGANQPQHF
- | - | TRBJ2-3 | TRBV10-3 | TGTGCCATCAGTGATAGGAGGGACAGATCTAGCACAGATACGCAGTATTTT | CAISDRRDRSSTDTQYF
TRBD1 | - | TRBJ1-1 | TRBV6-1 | TGTGCCAGCAGTGCTATAACAGGGGGCAACACTGAAGCTTTCTTT | CASSAITGGNTEAFF
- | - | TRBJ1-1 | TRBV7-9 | TGTTCCAGCAGCTCACAGGGCGGCACTGAAGCTTTCTTT | CSSSSQGGTEAFF
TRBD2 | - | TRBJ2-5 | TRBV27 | TGTGCCAGCAGTTTATTCTTTGGCGGGGGCCAAGAGACCCAGTACTTC | CASSLFFGGGQETQYF
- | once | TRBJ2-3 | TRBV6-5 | TGTGCCAGCAGTTACTCGGAGGTTAGGGCGAATACGCAGTATTTT | CASSYSEVRANTQYF
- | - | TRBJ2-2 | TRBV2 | TGTGCCAGCAGGAACATAGGGAGGACCGGGACCGGGGAGCTGTTTTTT | CASRNIGRTGTGELFF
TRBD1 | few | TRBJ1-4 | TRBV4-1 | TGCGCCAGCAGCCCCAGGACAGGGGAGAATGAAAAACTGTTTTTT | CASSPRTGENEKLFF
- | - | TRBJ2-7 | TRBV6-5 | TGTGCCAGCAGTTACTCTCAGGTACGAAGCTCCTACGAGCAGTACTTC | CASSYSQVRSSYEQYF
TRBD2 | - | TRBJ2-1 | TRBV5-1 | TGCGCCAGCAGCTTCCCTACTCAAGCGGGAGACTACAATGAGCAGTTCTTC | CASSFPTQAGDYNEQFF
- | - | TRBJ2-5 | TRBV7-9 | TGTTCCAGCAGCTTGACAGAGGACCAAGAGACCCAGTACTTC | CSSSLTEDQETQYF
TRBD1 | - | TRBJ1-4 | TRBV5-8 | TGTGCCAGCAGCGCCAGATACAGGGGATTTAATGAAAAACTGTTTTTT | CASSARYRGFNEKLFF
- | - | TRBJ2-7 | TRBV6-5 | TGTGCCAGCAGTTATTCCCCTTTGACACTCTCCTACGAGCAGTACTTC | CASSYSPLTLSYEQYF
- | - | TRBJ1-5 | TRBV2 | TGTGCCAGCAGTGAAGGGGTCACAGCCAATCAGCCCCAGCATTTT | CASSEGVTANQPQHF
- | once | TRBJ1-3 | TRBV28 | TGTGCCAGCAGAGATCAGGGAAACGGAGGAAACACCATATATTTT | CASRDQGNGGNTIYF
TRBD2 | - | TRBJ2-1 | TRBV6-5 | TGTGCCAGCAGCCCGGGGACTAGCGGGAGGCCCTCGGTCTTC | CASSPGTSGRPSVF
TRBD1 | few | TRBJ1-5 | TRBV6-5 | TGTGCCAGCAGGCCTCAGGGACAGGGGAATCAGCCCCAGCATTTT | CASRPQGQGNQPQHF
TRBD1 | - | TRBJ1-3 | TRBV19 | TGTGCCAGCCTACTTAGCCCCGGGACAGTCGCCTCTGGAAACACCATATATTTT | CASLLSPGTVASGNTIYF
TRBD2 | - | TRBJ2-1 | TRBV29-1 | TGCAGCGTTGAGGGACTAGCGGCCTACAATGAGCAGTTCTTC | CSVEGLAAYNEQFF
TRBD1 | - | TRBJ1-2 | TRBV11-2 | TGTGCCAGCAGCTCACTTCGGGACAGAATCCGGATCTATGGCTACACCTTC | CASSSLRDRIRIYGYTF
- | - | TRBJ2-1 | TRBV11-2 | TGTGCCAGCAGCACCCCAAAAGCGGGCATCCGAAACAATGAGCAGTTCTTC | CASSTPKAGIRNNEQFF
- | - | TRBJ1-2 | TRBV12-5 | TGTGCTAGTGGTTTGGTTCCCCCTCCCTTGAACTATGGCTACACCTTC | CASGLVPPPLNYGYTF
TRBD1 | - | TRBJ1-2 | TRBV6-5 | TGTGCCAGCAGTTACTCGGGTCCCAGGGGGTATGGCTACACCTTC | CASSYSGPRGYGYTF
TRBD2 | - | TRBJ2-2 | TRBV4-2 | TGTGCCAGCAGCCGGGATCCGGGACTAGCGGGCACCGGGGAGCTGTTTTTT | CASSRDPGLAGTGELFF
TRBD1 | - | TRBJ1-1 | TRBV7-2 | TGTGCCAGCAGCTCAGGACAGGGAGGGTACACTGAAGCTTTCTTT | CASSSGQGGYTEAFF
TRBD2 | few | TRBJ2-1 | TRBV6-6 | TGTGCCAGCAGTTACGGGGGAGGGACCTACAATGAGCAGTTCTTC | CASSYGGGTYNEQFF
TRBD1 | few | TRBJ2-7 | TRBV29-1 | TGCAGCGCCTCTCTCCAGGGGGCGGACGAGCAGTACTTC | CSASLQGADEQYF
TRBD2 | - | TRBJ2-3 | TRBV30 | TGTGCCTGGAGTCAGGGAGCGGGAGGGCCGACAGATACGCAGTATTTT | CAWSQGAGGPTDTQYF
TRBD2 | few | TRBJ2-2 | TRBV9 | TGTGCCAGCAGCGTAGCGGGACTAGCAACCGGGGAGCTGTTTTTT | CASSVAGLATGELFF
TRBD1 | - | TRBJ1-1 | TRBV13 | TGTGCCAGCAGCGGACAGGCCACTGAAGCTTTCTTT | CASSGQATEAFF
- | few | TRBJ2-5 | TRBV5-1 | TGCGCCAGCAGCCCCTCTAGCGATCAAGAGACCCAGTACTTC | CASSPSSDQETQYF
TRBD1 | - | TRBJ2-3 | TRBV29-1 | TGCAGCGTTGAAGATCCGAGGACAGGGGCGCAGTATTTT | CSVEDPRTGAQYF
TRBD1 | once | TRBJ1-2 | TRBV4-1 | TGCGCCAGCAGCCACTTACGTGGACAGGGGAACTATGGCTACACCTTC | CASSHLRGQGNYGYTF
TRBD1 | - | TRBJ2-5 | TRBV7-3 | TGTGCCAGCAGCTCCCCGGGACAGGGGGAGACCCAGTACTTC | CASSSPGQGETQYF
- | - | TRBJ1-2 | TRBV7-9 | TGTGCCAGCAGCTTAGACGGCGGTGGATCGGGCTACACCTTC | CASSLDGGGSGYTF
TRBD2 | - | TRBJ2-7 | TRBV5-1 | TGCGCCAGCAGCGGGGGGGGACTAGCGGGAGTCTACGAGCAGTACTTC | CASSGGGLAGVYEQYF
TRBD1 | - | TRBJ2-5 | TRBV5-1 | TGCGCCAGCAGCGCCCACCAGGGGACAGGGGGTGAGACCCAGTACTTC | CASSAHQGTGGETQYF
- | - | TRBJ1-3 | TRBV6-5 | TGTGCCAGCAGTTACTCGACGGGGTTCGGTGGAAACACCATATATTTT | CASSYSTGFGGNTIYF
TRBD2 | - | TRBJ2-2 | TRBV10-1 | TGCGCCAGCAGCGACGTGGGACTAGCGGCCACCGGGGAGCTGTTTTTT | CASSDVGLAATGELFF
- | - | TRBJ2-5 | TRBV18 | TGTGCCAGCTCACCAACCGCGGGATCCCAAGAGACCCAGTACTTC | CASSPTAGSQETQYF
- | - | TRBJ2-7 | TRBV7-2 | TGTGCCAGCAGCACCCTCGGGACTGGTATCGAGCAGTACTTC | CASSTLGTGIEQYF
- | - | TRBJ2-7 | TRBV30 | TGTGCCTGGAGCAAGGGGCTAACGGCCTACGAGCAGTACTTC | CAWSKGLTAYEQYF
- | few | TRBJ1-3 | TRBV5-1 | TGCGCCAGCAGCTGGATGGGGCCACTCACTGGAAACACCATATATTTT | CASSWMGPLTGNTIYF
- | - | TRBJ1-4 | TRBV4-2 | TGTGCCAGCAGCCAAGGGAGGGCGGGGGGGGTTGAAAAACTGTTTTTT | CASSQGRAGGVEKLFF
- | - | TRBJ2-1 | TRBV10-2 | TGCGCCAGCAGTGAAAGTCTAATCGGTGAGCAGTTCTTC | CASSESLIGEQFF
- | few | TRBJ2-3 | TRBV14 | TGTGCCAGCAGCCAGCTAGGGACACGCGACACAGATACGCAGTATTTT | CASSQLGTRDTDTQYF
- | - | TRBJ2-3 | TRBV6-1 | TGTGCCAGCAGCGTCCAGCGAGTCCGCACAGATACGCAGTATTTT | CASSVQRVRTDTQYF
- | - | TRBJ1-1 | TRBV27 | TGTGCCAGCAGTTTTGCTGTCGGAGGGGACACTGAAGCTTTCTTT | CASSFAVGGDTEAFF
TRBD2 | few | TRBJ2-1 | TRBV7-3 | TGTGCCAGCAGCCCAACCGGGACTAGCGGGTGGAATGAGCAGTTCTTC | CASSPTGTSGWNEQFF
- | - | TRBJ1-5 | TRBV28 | TGTGCCATCAGAGGGGGGGGCCTGGAGCCCCAGCATTTT | CAIRGGGLEPQHF
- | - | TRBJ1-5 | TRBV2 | TGTGCCAGCATGAGGGGGGGTCAGCCCCAGCATTTT | CASMRGGQPQHF
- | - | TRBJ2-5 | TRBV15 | TGTGCCACCAGCAGAGATACTTCGGGGTGGAAGACCCAGTACTTC | CATSRDTSGWKTQYF
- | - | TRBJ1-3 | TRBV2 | TGTGCCAGCACAATAGCGGGGGTAGGAAACACCATATATTTT | CASTIAGVGNTIYF
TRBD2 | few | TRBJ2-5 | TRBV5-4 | TGTGCCAGCAGCCCTGGGGCTAGCGGACCCGGTCGCGAGACCCAGTACTTC | CASSPGASGPGRETQYF
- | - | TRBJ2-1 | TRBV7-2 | TGTGCCAGCAGCTTAGTGCGGGAAAGCCACAATGAGCAGTTCTTC | CASSLVRESHNEQFF
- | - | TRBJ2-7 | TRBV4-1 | TGCGCCAGCAGCCCCAGGTTAGTCTACGAGCAGTACTTC | CASSPRLVYEQYF
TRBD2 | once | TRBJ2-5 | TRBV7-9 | TGTGCCAGCAGCTCTATAGCGGGGGTAGTCGGGACCCAGTACTTC | CASSSIAGVVGTQYF
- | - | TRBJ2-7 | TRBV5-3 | TGTGCCAGAAGCTCCCCGAGGAAGTACGAGCAGTACTTC | CARSSPRKYEQYF
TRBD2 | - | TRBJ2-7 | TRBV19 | TGTGCCAGTACCGAGAACTTTAGCGGGACCGAGCAGTACTTC | CASTENFSGTEQYF